The following is a T cell receptor beta chain sequence with its context. Its antigen is undetermined. V lost 1 base and J 2 bases, leaving 10 bases between the germline ends. The CDR3 contains 15 residues. The germline CDR1 and CDR2 sequences are MNHEY and SMNVEV (reference sequence). Time point described: cycle 4 day 1 (C4D1), after about 6 weeks of nivolumab. Autologous stem cell transplantation was followed by relapse in every patient, and brentuximab vedotin exposure varied. The data were obtained in a study of PD-1 blockade in classical Hodgkin lymphoma. Study observations and caveats: Patients with a complete response exhibited baseline diversity comparable to newly diagnosed patients.

Only in-frame clones appear in the TCRdb table, and some are missing; sequencing was by immunoSEQ multiplex PCR. The repertoire includes 15,000 to 20,000 clones, 65% to 85% of them detected once, and about 22% sits in the top ten. The sequences come from peripheral blood mononuclear cells (PBMCs), collected before the fourth cycle of nivolumab. This clonotype was sampled from a human donor with classical Hodgkin lymphoma. The chain recombines TRBV27 with TRBJ2-3, with D maybe TRBD1 (5 bases). CDR3 amino acids: CASSLWARATDTQYF. For the CDR3, the DNA is TGTGCCAGCAGTTTATGGGCCAGGGCCACAGATACGCAGTATTTT.